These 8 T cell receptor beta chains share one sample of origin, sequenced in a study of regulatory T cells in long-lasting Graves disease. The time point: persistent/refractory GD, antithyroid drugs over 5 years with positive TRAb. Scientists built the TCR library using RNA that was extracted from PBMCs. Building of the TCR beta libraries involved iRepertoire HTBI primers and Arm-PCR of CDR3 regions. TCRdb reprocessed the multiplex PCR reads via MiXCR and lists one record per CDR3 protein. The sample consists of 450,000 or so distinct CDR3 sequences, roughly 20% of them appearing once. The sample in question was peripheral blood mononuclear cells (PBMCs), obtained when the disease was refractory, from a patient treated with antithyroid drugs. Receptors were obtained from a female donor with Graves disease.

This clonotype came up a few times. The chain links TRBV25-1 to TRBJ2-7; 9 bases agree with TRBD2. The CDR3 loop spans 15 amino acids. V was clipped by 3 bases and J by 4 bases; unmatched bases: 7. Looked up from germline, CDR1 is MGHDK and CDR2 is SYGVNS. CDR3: CASSDSGTSYYEQYF. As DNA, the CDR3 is TGTGCCAGCAGTGATTCCGGGACTAGCTATTACGAGCAGTACTTC.

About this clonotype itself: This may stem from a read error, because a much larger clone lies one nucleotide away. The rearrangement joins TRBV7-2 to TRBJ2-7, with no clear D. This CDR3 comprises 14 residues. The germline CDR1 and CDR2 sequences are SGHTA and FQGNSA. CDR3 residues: CAGSLIPASVEQYF. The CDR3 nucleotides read TGTGCCGGCAGCTTAATCCCTGCGTCAGTAGAGCAGTACTTC.

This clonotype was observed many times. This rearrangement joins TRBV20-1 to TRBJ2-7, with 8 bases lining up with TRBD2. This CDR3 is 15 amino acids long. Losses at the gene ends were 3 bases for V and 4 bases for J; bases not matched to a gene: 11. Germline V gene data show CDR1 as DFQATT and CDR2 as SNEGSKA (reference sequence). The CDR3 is CSARSLGGRIYEQYF. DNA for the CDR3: TGCAGTGCTAGGTCCTTGGGCGGGAGGATTTACGAGCAGTACTTC.

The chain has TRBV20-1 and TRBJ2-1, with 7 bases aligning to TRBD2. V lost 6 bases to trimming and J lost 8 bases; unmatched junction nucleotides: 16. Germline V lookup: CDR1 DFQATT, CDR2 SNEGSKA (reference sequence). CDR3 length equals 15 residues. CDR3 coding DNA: TGCAGTGCCTACACGCGGGCGGGAGCTAGGGATGAGCAGTTCTTC. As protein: CSAYTRAGARDEQFF.

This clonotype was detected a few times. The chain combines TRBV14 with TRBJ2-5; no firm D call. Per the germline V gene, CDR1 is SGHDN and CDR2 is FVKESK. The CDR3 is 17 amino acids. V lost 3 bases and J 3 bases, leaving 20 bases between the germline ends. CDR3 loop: CASSHTRLGISKETQYF. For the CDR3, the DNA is TGTGCCAGCAGCCACACCAGGCTGGGTATCTCGAAAGAGACCCAGTACTTC.

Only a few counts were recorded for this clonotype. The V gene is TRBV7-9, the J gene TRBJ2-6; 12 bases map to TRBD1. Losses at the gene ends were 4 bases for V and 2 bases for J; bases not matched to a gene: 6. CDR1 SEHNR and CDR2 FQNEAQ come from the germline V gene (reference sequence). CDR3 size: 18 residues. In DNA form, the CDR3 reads TGTGCCAGCAGCTCGCCGGGACAGGGGGCGCCTGGGGCCAACGTCCTGACTTTC. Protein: CASSSPGQGAPGANVLTF.

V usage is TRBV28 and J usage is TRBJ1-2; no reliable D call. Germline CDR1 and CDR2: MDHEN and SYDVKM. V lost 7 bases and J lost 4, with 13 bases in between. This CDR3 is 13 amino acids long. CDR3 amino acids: CASKFDNGYGYTF. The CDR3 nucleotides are TGTGCCAGCAAGTTTGATAACGGCTATGGCTACACCTTC.

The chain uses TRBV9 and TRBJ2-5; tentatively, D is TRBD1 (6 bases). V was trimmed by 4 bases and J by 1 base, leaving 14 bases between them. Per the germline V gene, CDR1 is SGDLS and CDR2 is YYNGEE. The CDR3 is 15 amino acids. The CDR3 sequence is CASSPAGQPQETQYF. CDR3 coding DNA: TGTGCCAGCAGCCCCGCCGGACAGCCCCAAGAGACCCAGTACTTC.